Each of the 12 T cell receptor beta chains below was sequenced from the same sample in a study of cytomegalovirus exposure and HLA in healthy donors. 13 Jbeta primers and 60 Vbeta primers were used for the PCR. Data came from immunoSEQ multiplex PCR; TCRdb stores just in-frame clones and leaves some out. The sample totals some 50,000 clones. The material sequenced was PBMCs. The receptors here all came from a woman aged 40 to 50 in good health and CMV-seronegative.

This rearrangement joins TRBV7-8 to TRBJ1-1; D is unresolved. The germline V gene has CDR1 SGHVS and CDR2 FQNEAQ. V was clipped by 4 bases and J by 0 bases, with 6 bases between them. The CDR3 totals 13 residues. DNA for the CDR3: TGTGCCAGCAGCTCGTCAGTGAACACTGAAGCTTTCTTT. It codes for CASSSSVNTEAFF.

The chain is built from TRBV10-3 and TRBJ1-2; TRBD1 agrees at 8 bases. Germline loops: CDR1 ENHRY, CDR2 SYGVKD. The CDR3 extends over 15 amino acids. Unmatched junction bases numbered 4, after V lost 0 bases and J lost 4 bases. CDR3 DNA sequence: TGTGCCATCAGTGAGTCCCCAGGGGGCGGCTATGGCTACACCTTC. The encoded protein is CAISESPGGGYGYTF.

V usage is TRBV11-3 and J usage is TRBJ2-7; 7 nucleotides align to TRBD2. V shed 5 bases, J shed 4 bases, and the junction held 8 bases outside the gene matches. The CDR3 is 14 amino acids. CDR1 is SGHNT, CDR2 YENEEA, per germline. The CDR3: CASSPSGNAYEQYF. In DNA, the CDR3 is TGTGCCAGCAGCCCCAGCGGGAACGCATACGAGCAGTACTTC.

V usage is TRBV4-1 and J usage is TRBJ2-7, with TRBD2 as a possible D gene (6 bases). The CDR3 has 13 amino acids. Trimming pared 4 bases from V and 5 bases from J, leaving 12 bases between. The germline CDR1 and CDR2 sequences are MGHRA and YSYEKL. CDR3 nucleotides: TGCGCCAGCAGCCGAGTATGGGGGGACGAGCAGTACTTC. Translated: CASSRVWGDEQYF.

The chain joins TRBV19 to TRBJ1-5; D unresolved. V lost 2 bases to trimming and J lost 0 bases, with 5 bases between them. The germline CDR1 and CDR2 sequences are LNHDA and SQIVND (reference sequence). The CDR3 runs 14 residues. The CDR3 loop reads CASSIRVSNQPQHF. The CDR3 coding sequence is TGTGCCAGTAGTATAAGAGTTAGCAATCAGCCCCAGCATTTT.

The chain combines TRBV9 with TRBJ1-2, with TRBD1 identical over 7 bases. The CDR3 is 16 residues long. Germline CDR1 is SGDLS and CDR2 is YYNGEE. Losses at the gene ends were 4 bases for V and 3 bases for J; bases not matched to a gene: 12. In DNA, the CDR3 is TGTGCCAGCAGCTTAAGTGGGGTAGGGGGCGACTATGGCTACACCTTC. Translated, it gives CASSLSGVGGDYGYTF. Supplemented by reference TRBV9 and TRBJ1-2, the full variable domain reads DSGVTQTPKHLITATGQRVTLRCSPRSGDLSVYWYQQSLDQGLQFLIQYYNGEERAKGNILERFSAQQFPDLHSELNLSSLELGDSALYFCASSLSGVGGDYGYTFGSGTRLTVV.

The chain carries TRBV18 and TRBJ2-6; a weak D match, TRBD1 (6 bases). Germline CDR1 is KGHSH and CDR2 is LQKENI. The CDR3 length is 13 residues. V was shortened by 11 bases and J by 2 bases, with 10 bases between the two germline ends. Here the CDR3 reads CASEGAGANVLTF. CDR3 sequence (DNA): TGTGCCTCAGAGGGGGCTGGGGCCAACGTCCTGACTTTC.

The CDR3: CASSLDVAKNIQYF. CDR3 nucleotide sequence: TGTGCCAGCAGCTTAGACGTAGCCAAAAACATTCAGTACTTC. The chain recombines TRBV11-2 with TRBJ2-4, with D unclear. The length of the CDR3 is 14 residues. The V end was cut by 0 bases, the J end by 0 bases, with 3 bases between. Germline-derived CDR1 and CDR2 are SGHAT and FQNNGV.

This chain connects TRBV4-3 to TRBJ1-6, with 9 positions matching TRBD1. CDR3 size: 15 residues. Germline CDR1 is LGHNA and CDR2 is YSLEER. Trimming took 1 base from V and 7 from J; bases not matched to a gene: 2. CDR3 DNA: TGCGCCAGCAGCCAAGGACAGGGGGTGAATTCACCCCTCCACTTT. Its protein product is CASSQGQGVNSPLHF.

The V and J genes are TRBV4-2 and TRBJ2-7; tentatively, D is TRBD2 (5 bases). Germline V gives CDR1 LGHNA, CDR2 YNFKEQ. This CDR3 has 14 amino acids. Trimming removed 1 base at V and 1 base at J, with 8 bases between. The DNA of the CDR3 is TGTGCCAGCAGCCAAGTAGCGAGGTCCTACGAGCAGTACTTC. It yields the protein CASSQVARSYEQYF.

V is TRBV18 and J is TRBJ1-2; D gene ambiguous. Germline CDR1 and CDR2: KGHSH and LQKENI. Trimming took off 2 bases at V and 2 bases at J, with 9 bases between the two ends. The CDR3 has 14 amino acids. For the CDR3, the DNA is TGTGCCAGCTCACCAAGGAGGGCGAACTATGGCTACACCTTC. Translating it yields CASSPRRANYGYTF.

J is TRBJ2-3 and V is TRBV5-1, with 10 bases matching TRBD1. J gave up 6 bases and V 2 bases, and 6 bases lay outside the gene matches. The CDR3 spans 15 residues. Germline CDR1 reads SGHRS; CDR2 reads YFSETQ. This CDR3 reads CASSLTGTGVDTQYF. In nucleotides, the CDR3 is TGCGCCAGCAGCTTAACCGGGACAGGGGTCGATACGCAGTATTTT.